A single sample is the source of the 20 T cell receptor beta chains below, sequenced in a study of identical twins. TCRdb re-derived calls from the 5' RACE reads in MiXCR, one entry per CDR3 protein. The sample includes hundreds of thousands of distinct CDR3 sequences, roughly 6% of them seen just once. Sequenced sample: naive T cells sorted from blood. The receptors stem from a man in his late teens or twenties in good health.

This clonotype was seen repeatedly, ten times or more. The chain employs TRBV12-3 or TRBV12-4 and TRBJ2-7, with TRBD1 as a possible D gene (6 bases). V was cut by 6 bases and J by 1 base, with 19 bases left in between. CDR3 length equals 16 residues. CDR3 in DNA: TGTGCCAGCAGCGACATTACAGGGATTAGTTCCTACGAGCAGTACTTC. Its protein product is CASSDITGISSYEQYF.

As regards this clonotype: Because the CDR3 is missing its conserved closing phenylalanine or tryptophan, this is likely a read error. Because the CDR3's place on the DNA is in doubt, the DNA is left out and the CDR3 is given as listed by TCRdb. The chain joins TRBV3-1 to TRBJ2-3; the table's D call, TRBD1, has no DNA check behind it. The CDR3 spans 11 amino acids, including both terminal residues. Germline CDR1 is LGHDT and CDR2 is YNNKEL (reference sequence). CDR3: CASSHPGQGAL.

There are many counts of this clonotype. The V and J genes are TRBV5-1 and TRBJ1-1; no clear D gene. The CDR3 loop spans 15 amino acids. The V end lost 5 bases, the J end lost 3 bases, and 17 bases lay between the germline ends. Germline assignment: CDR1 SGHRS and CDR2 YFSETQ. DNA of the CDR3: TGCGCCAGCAGTCGAGTCCCCTCGGGCTACACTGAAGCTTTCTTT. Its protein is CASSRVPSGYTEAFF.

The rearrangement links TRBV6-2 or TRBV6-3 to TRBJ2-3; 8 bases align to TRBD2. J was trimmed by 3 bases and V by 8 bases; bases with no gene match: 10. The germline gives CDR1 MNHEY, CDR2 SVGEGT. CDR3 size: 15 residues. The CDR3 DNA sequence: TGTGCCAGCCTGACAATAGCGGGACGGACAGATACGCAGTATTTT. Protein sequence: CASLTIAGRTDTQYF.

The chain uses TRBV12-3 or TRBV12-4 and TRBJ1-2; weak D call: TRBD1 (6 bases). The CDR3 has 14 amino acids. V was pared by 5 bases and J by 4 bases, with 14 bases between. The chain's CDR3 is CASSRGTRGYGYTF. The CDR3 DNA follows: TGTGCCAGCAGTAGAGGGACACGGGGCTATGGCTACACCTTC.

Many counts were recorded for this clonotype. This sequence joins TRBV20-1 and TRBJ2-3, with a tentative D call TRBD1 (5 bases). V was shortened by 0 bases and J by 5 bases, with 21 bases between the two germline ends. CDR3 size: 17 residues. Germline CDR1 and CDR2: DFQATT and SNEGSKA (reference sequence). In DNA, the CDR3 is TGCAGTGCTAGAGATCCCTTGGCAGGGATGTTAAGAGATACGCAGTATTTT. It encodes CSARDPLAGMLRDTQYF.

In its sample, this clonotype was seen a few times. The V gene is TRBV21-1, the J gene TRBJ2-7. TRBV21-1 is a listed pseudogene. The CDR3 runs to 12 residues. CDR3 coding DNA: TGTGCCAGCAGCACCCAAACCTACGAGCAGTACTTC. Residues: CASSTQTYEQYF.

There are many counts of this clonotype. The chain is built from TRBV20-1 and TRBJ2-5, with 9 bases fitting TRBD2. CDR1 is DFQATT, CDR2 SNEGSKA, per germline (reference sequence). The J segment lost 4 bases and the V segment lost 6 bases, leaving 9 bases of the junction unmatched. This CDR3 has 14 residues. CDR3: CSATGLASGETQYF. The CDR3, as DNA: TGCAGTGCGACAGGACTAGCGAGTGGAGAGACCCAGTACTTC.

This clonotype was seen many times. This chain links TRBV6-2 or TRBV6-3 with TRBJ2-3; D gene uncertain. The CDR3 length is 14 residues. Trimming took 2 bases from V and 5 from J, leaving 11 bases between them. CDR1 and CDR2 (germline): MNHEY, SVGEGT. CDR3 DNA sequence: TGTGCCAGCAGTTACCAGAGGACGGGAGATACGCAGTATTTT. It yields the protein CASSYQRTGDTQYF.

This clonotype came up many times. J is TRBJ2-5 and V is TRBV29-1, with 8 nucleotides matching TRBD1. CDR3 length: 16 amino acids. V lost 4 bases, J lost 1 base, and 11 bases stayed unmatched. The germline CDR1 and CDR2 sequences are SQVTM and ANQGSEA. CDR3 in amino acids: CSVGYWTGTGQETQYF. The CDR3 DNA reads as TGCAGCGTTGGATATTGGACCGGGACAGGCCAAGAGACCCAGTACTTC.

This clonotype was observed at least ten times. The chain uses TRBV6-2 or TRBV6-3 and TRBJ2-7; no clear D gene. The germline V gene encodes CDR1 MNHEY and CDR2 SVGEGT. The CDR3 has 15 residues. Deletions cut 0 bases from V and 5 bases from J, with 14 bases between. The CDR3 sequence: CASSYSAQLFHEQYF. CDR3 sequence (DNA): TGTGCCAGCAGTTACTCGGCCCAGCTATTCCACGAGCAGTACTTC.

This clonotype has only a few counts. The chain combines TRBV20-1 with TRBJ2-2; maybe TRBD2 (6 bases). Germline-derived CDR1 and CDR2 are DFQATT and SNEGSKA (reference sequence). The CDR3 is 15 amino acids. Trimming shortened V by 1 base and J by 6 bases, and 15 bases separated the two germline ends. The CDR3: CSARAGGPGAGELFF. CDR3 sequence (DNA): TGCAGTGCTAGAGCCGGGGGACCTGGAGCCGGGGAGCTGTTTTTT.

This clonotype was seen at least ten times. The chain combines TRBV3-1 with TRBJ1-1, with D unresolved. Germline V lookup: CDR1 LGHDT, CDR2 YNNKEL (reference sequence). The CDR3 runs to 16 residues. Deletions cut 6 bases from V and 0 bases from J, with 17 bases between. CDR3 nucleotides: TGTGCCAGCAGTCTCTCTAGTGTCAGGTTGAACACTGAAGCTTTCTTT. Its protein product is CASSLSSVRLNTEAFF.

This clonotype showed up many times. The chain recombines TRBV12-3 or TRBV12-4 with TRBJ2-7; D gene unclear. The V end lost 7 bases, the J end lost 1 base, and 8 bases lay between the germline ends. The CDR3 is made up of 12 amino acids. The chain's CDR3 is CASTPGSYEQYF. DNA for the CDR3: TGTGCCAGCACCCCAGGATCCTACGAGCAGTACTTC.

This sequence joins TRBV6-2 or TRBV6-3 and TRBJ2-2; no firm D call. The length of the CDR3 is 15 residues. V lost 7 bases and J lost 1, with 13 bases in between. Germline V gene lookup returns CDR1 MNHEY and CDR2 SVGEGT. The CDR3 protein is CASTFPGLNTGELFF. CDR3 in DNA: TGTGCCAGCACCTTTCCCGGGTTGAACACCGGGGAGCTGTTTTTT.

CDR3 in DNA: TGCGCCAGCAGCTTGGGCAGGGAGATAAGGCAGACCCAGTACTTC. Translation: CASSLGREIRQTQYF. The rearrangement links TRBV5-1 to TRBJ2-5; D may correspond to TRBD1 or TRBD2 (5 bases each). V was shortened by 0 bases and J by 6 bases, with 15 bases between the two germline ends. CDR3 length: 15 amino acids. The germline V gene encodes CDR1 SGHRS and CDR2 YFSETQ.

This clonotype was detected only a few times. The conserved phenylalanine or tryptophan normally closing the CDR3 is absent here, so this likely arose from a read error. The limits of the CDR3 on the DNA are not certain, so only TCRdb's listed CDR3 is given. The rearrangement uses TRBV5-1 and TRBJ2-7. The CDR3 length equals 8 residues, ends included. The germline V gene has CDR1 SGHRS and CDR2 YFSETQ. CDR3 in amino acids: CASSLRVI.

This clonotype was seen at least ten times. The chain is built from TRBV5-6 and TRBJ1-6; no reliable D call. The CDR3 sequence is 15 residues long. Germline V gene data show CDR1 as SGHDT and CDR2 as YYEEEE. V was shortened by 0 bases and J by 9 bases, with 13 bases between the two germline ends. CDR3 coding DNA: TGTGCCAGCAGCTTGGTTCGAAGTGGTGTTTCACCCCTCCACTTT. Protein: CASSLVRSGVSPLHF.

This clonotype was seen a handful of times. V and J are TRBV6-5 and TRBJ2-7; the D gene is possibly TRBD2 (5 bases). Germline V gene data show CDR1 as MNHEY and CDR2 as SVGAGI. The germline V and J ends were trimmed by 2 bases and 3 bases, with 14 bases remaining between them. This CDR3 has 15 residues. For the CDR3, the DNA is TGTGCCAGCAGTTACGAAGGCGGGCCTTTCTACGAGCAGTACTTC. Translated, it gives CASSYEGGPFYEQYF.

This clonotype was seen ten or more times. This sequence joins TRBV5-1 and TRBJ2-5; D possibly uses TRBD1 or TRBD2 (5 bases each). The CDR3 is made up of 15 amino acids. Germline V gene data show CDR1 as SGHRS and CDR2 as YFSETQ. Trimming took off 3 bases at V and 0 bases at J, with 12 bases between the two ends. The chain's CDR3 is CASSSIGTDQETQYF. CDR3 in DNA: TGCGCCAGCAGCTCAATCGGGACGGACCAAGAGACCCAGTACTTC.